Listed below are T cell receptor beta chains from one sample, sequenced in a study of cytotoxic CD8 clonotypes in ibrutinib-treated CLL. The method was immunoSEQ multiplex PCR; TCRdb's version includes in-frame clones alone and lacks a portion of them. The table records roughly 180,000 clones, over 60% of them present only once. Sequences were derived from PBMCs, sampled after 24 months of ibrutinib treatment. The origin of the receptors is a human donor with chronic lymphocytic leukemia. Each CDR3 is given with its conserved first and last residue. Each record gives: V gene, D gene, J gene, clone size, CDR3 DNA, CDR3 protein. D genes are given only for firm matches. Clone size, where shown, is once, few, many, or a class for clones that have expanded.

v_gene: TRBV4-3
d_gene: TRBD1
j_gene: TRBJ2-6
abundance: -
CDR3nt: TGCGCCAGCAGCCCTAAAAGAGGAGGACAGGCTGGGGCCAACGTCCTGACTTTC
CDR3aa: CASSPKRGGQAGANVLTF

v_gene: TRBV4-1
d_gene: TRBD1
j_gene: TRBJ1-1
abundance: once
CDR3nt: TGCGCCAGCAGCCAAGGTCCCAGGGGGAGAGAGGATTTCTTT
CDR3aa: CASSQGPRGREDFF

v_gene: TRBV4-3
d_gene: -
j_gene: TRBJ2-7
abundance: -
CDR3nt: TGCGCCAGCAGCCAAGATCTGGCTAGCGTGTTCTACGAGCAGTACTTC
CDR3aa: CASSQDLASVFYEQYF

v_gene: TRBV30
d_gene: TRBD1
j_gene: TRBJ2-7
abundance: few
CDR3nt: TGTGCCTGGAGTCTGGGACAGGCCTCCTACGAGCAGTACTTC
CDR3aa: CAWSLGQASYEQYF

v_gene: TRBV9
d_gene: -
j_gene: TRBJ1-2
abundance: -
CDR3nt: TGTGCCAGCAGCGCCGGATCCGAGGGTAGCTACACCTTC
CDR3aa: CASSAGSEGSYTF

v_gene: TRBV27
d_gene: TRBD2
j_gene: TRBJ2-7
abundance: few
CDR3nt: TGTGCCAGCAGCCGCAGCGGGAGCTCCTACGAGCAGTACTTC
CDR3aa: CASSRSGSSYEQYF

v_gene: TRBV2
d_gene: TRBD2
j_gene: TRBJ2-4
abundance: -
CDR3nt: TGTGCCAGCAGTAGTCCCGGACTAGAACCACTGTTGGGGGCCAAAAACATTCAGTACTTC
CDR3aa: CASSSPGLEPLLGAKNIQYF

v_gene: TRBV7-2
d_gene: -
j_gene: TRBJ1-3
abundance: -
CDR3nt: TGTGCCAGCAGCTTCCAGGGGTTATGGGGAAACACCATATATTTT
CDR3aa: CASSFQGLWGNTIYF

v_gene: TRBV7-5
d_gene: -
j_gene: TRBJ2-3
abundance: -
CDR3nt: TGTGTCAGAAGCTTACGGCGGGAGATTAAGGATACGCAGTATTTT
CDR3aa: CVRSLRREIKDTQYF

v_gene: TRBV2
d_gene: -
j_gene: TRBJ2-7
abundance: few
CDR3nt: TGTGCCAGCAGCGGCTACGAGCAGTACTTC
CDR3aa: CASSGYEQYF

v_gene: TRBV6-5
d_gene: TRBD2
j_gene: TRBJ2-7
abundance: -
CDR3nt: TGTGCCAGCAGTTCTTGGGCTAGCGGGAGCTACGAGCAGTACTTC
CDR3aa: CASSSWASGSYEQYF

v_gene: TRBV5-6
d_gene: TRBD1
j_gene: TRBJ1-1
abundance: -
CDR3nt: TGTGCCAGCAGCAAGAGGCCACACAGGGGCACTGAAGCTTTCTTT
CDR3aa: CASSKRPHRGTEAFF

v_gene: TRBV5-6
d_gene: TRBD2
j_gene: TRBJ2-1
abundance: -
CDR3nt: TGTGCCAGCAGCTTGGTTACCCCTAGCGGGATTGGGCATGAGCAGTTCTTC
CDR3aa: CASSLVTPSGIGHEQFF

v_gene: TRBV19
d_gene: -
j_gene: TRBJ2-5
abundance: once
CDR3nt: TGTGCCAGTAGTATAAACGGGGCCCCTCAAGAGACCCAGTACTTC
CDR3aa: CASSINGAPQETQYF

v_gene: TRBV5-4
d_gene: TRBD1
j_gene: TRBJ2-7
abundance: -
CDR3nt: TGTGCCAGCAGCTCAGGGACAGGACCCTACGAGCAGTACTTC
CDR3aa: CASSSGTGPYEQYF

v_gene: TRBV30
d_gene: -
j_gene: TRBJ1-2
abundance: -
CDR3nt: TGTGCCTGGAGAAGTCAGAACTATGGCTACACCTTC
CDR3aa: CAWRSQNYGYTF

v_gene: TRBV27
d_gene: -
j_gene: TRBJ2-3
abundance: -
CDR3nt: TGTGCCAGCACCCCAGCGGAGTGGGTTATGGATACGCAGTATTTT
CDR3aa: CASTPAEWVMDTQYF

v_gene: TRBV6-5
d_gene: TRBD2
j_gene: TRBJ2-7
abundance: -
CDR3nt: TGTGCCAGCAGACTAGCGGGGGGATCCTACGAGCAGTACTTC
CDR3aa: CASRLAGGSYEQYF

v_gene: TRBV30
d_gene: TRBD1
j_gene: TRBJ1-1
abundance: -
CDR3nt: TGTGCCTGGAATCGACAGGGGGTAAACACTGAAGCTTTCTTT
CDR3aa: CAWNRQGVNTEAFF

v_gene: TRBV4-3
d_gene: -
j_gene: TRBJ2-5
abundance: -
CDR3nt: TGCGCCAGCAGCCAAATGGGGCTAGCAGCAGAGACCCAGTACTTC
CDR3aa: CASSQMGLAAETQYF

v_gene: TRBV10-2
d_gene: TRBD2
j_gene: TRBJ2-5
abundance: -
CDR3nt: TGCGCCACCTCGGGAGGGCAAGAGACCCAGTACTTC
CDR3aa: CATSGGQETQYF

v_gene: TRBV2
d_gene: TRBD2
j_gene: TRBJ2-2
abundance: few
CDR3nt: TGTGCCAGCAGGGGACTAGCGGGGACCGGGGAGCTGTTTTTT
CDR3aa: CASRGLAGTGELFF

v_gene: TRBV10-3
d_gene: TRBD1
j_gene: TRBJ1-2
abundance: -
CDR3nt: TGTGCCATCTGGGGACAGGCCCTTAACTATGGCTACACCTTC
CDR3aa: CAIWGQALNYGYTF

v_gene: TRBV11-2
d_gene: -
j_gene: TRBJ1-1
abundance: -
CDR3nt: TGTGCCAGCAGCCCGACAGCAAACACTGAAGCTTTCTTT
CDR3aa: CASSPTANTEAFF

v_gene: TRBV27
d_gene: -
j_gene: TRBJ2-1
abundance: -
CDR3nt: TGTGCCAGCACCGCAAACCCTACCTATGAGCAGTTCTTC
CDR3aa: CASTANPTYEQFF

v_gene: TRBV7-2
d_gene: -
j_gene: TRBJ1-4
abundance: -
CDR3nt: TGTGCCAGCAGCCGAGGTCGTCAGGGAGAACTGTTTTTT
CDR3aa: CASSRGRQGELFF

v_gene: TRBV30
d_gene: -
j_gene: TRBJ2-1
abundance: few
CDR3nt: TGTGCCTGGAGTGTAAGGTGGTCTAGCCGATACAATGAGCAGTTCTTC
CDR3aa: CAWSVRWSSRYNEQFF

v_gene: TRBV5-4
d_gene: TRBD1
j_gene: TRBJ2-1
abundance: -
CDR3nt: TGTGCCAGCAGCTTGGGACAGGGGGTGGGGAATGAGCAGTTCTTC
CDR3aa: CASSLGQGVGNEQFF

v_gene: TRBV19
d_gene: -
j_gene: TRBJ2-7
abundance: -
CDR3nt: TGTGCCAGAGAACCAATTCCCTACGAGCAGTACTTC
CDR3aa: CAREPIPYEQYF

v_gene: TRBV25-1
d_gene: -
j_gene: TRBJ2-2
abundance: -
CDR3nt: TGTGCCAGTATCCCGGAGAACACCGGGGAGCTGTTTTTT
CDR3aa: CASIPENTGELFF

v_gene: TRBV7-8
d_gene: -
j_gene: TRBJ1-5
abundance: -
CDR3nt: TGTGCCAGCAGCTTAGTCTTCGGTCAGGGACAGCCCCAGCATTTT
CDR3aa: CASSLVFGQGQPQHF

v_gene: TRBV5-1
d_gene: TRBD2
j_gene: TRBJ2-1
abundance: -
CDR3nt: TGCGCCAGCAGCTTACTAGCGGGAGAGCAGTTCTTC
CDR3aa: CASSLLAGEQFF

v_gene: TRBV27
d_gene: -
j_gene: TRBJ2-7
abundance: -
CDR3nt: TGTGCCAGCAGTTTAGGTGGGGAGCAGTACTTC
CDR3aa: CASSLGGEQYF

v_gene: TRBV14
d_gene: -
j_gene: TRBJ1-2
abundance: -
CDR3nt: TGTGCCAGCAGCCAAGACGGGTATGGCTACACCTTC
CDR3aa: CASSQDGYGYTF

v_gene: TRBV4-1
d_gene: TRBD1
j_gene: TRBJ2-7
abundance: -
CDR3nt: TGCGCCAGCAGCCAAGCGGGACAGGGGTTCCACGAGCAGTACTTC
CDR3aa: CASSQAGQGFHEQYF

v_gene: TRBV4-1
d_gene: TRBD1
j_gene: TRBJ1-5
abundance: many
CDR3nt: TGCGCCAGCAGCCAAGAGGTGACAGGGGATCAGCCCCAGCATTTT
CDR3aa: CASSQEVTGDQPQHF

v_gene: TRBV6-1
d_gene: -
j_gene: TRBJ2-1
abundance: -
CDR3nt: TGTGCCAGCAGTGCGGGGATAAGCTCCTACAATGAGCAGTTCTTC
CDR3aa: CASSAGISSYNEQFF

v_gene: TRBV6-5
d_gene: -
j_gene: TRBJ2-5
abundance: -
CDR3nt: TGTGCCAGCAGTTACTCGATTTTCGGGCAAGGGACCCAGTACTTC
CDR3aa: CASSYSIFGQGTQYF

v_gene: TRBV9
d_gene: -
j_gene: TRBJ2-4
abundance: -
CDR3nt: TGTGCCAGCAGCGTAGACGCCGGAACGGGATCGTACATTCAGTACTTC
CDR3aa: CASSVDAGTGSYIQYF

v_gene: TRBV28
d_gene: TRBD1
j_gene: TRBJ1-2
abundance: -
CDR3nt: TGTGCCAGCAGTTCGGGACAGGGGGTGGATGGCTACACCTTC
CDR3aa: CASSSGQGVDGYTF

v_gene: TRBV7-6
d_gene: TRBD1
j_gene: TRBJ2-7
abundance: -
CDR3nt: TGTGCCAGCAGCCTCGGACAGGGGGCAAGGAGGTACGAGCAGTACTTC
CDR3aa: CASSLGQGARRYEQYF

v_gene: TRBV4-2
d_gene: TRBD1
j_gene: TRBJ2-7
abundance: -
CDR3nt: TGTGCCAGCAGCCAGGAGGGGGACAGGGTCTCCTACGAGCAGTACTTC
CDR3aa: CASSQEGDRVSYEQYF

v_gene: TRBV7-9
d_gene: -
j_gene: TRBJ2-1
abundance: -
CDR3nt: TGTGCCAGCAGCGCTATTGGTGGACGCACACACAATGAGCAGTTCTTC
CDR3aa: CASSAIGGRTHNEQFF

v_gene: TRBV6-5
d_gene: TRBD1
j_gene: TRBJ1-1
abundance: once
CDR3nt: TGTGCCAGCAGAATCGGACAGGGACGAACTGAAGCTTTCTTT
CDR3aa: CASRIGQGRTEAFF

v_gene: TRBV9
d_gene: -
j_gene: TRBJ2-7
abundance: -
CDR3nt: TGTGCCAGCAGCCCCTTCCCACAGGGCCTCTACGAGCAGTACTTC
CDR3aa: CASSPFPQGLYEQYF

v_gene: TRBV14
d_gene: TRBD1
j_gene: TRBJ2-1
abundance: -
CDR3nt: TGTGCCAGCAGCCAGGCGGCAGGGGGCTTTTATGAGCAGTTCTTC
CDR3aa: CASSQAAGGFYEQFF

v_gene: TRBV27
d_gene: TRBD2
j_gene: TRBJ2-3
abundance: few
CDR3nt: TGTGCCAGCAGTTTCTCTAGCGGTACGCAGTATTTT
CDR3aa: CASSFSSGTQYF

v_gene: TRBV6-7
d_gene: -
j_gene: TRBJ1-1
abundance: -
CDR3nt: TGTGCCAGCAGTTACTCGTGGCAGAAGAACACTGAAGCTTTCTTT
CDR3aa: CASSYSWQKNTEAFF

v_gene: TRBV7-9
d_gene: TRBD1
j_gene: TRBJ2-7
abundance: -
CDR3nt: TGTGCCAGCAGCTTACCCACAGGGGACGAGCAGTACTTC
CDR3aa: CASSLPTGDEQYF

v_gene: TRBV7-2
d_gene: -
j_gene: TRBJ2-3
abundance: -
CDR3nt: TGTGCCAGCAGCCTCGGGACTTACACAGATACGCAGTATTTT
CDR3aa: CASSLGTYTDTQYF

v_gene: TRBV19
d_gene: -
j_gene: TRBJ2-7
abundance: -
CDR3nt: TGTGCCAGTAGTACCCCCGGGCCCCTCCAGTACTTC
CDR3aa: CASSTPGPLQYF

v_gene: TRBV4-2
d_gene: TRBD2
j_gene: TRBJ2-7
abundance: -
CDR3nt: TGTGCCAGCAGCCAAGTTTCAAGCGGGAGGGGAGACGAGCAGTACTTC
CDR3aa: CASSQVSSGRGDEQYF

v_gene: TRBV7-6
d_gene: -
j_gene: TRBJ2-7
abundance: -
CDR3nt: TGTGCCAGCAGCTTAGCTTCCATGGGGGGGCCCTACGAGCAGTACTTC
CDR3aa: CASSLASMGGPYEQYF

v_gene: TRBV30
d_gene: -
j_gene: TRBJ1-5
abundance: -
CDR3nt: TGTGCCTGGGCGATGGGGCAGGGGACCACTAGCAATCAGCCCCAGCATTTT
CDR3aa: CAWAMGQGTTSNQPQHF

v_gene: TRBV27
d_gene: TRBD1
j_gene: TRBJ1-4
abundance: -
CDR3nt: TGTGCCAGCAGGGGGGGACAGACATCTAATGAAAAACTGTTTTTT
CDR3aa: CASRGGQTSNEKLFF

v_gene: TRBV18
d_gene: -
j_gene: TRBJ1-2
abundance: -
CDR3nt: TGTGCCAGCTCACCACTCGTGGCCTCGGATGGCTACACCTTC
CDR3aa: CASSPLVASDGYTF

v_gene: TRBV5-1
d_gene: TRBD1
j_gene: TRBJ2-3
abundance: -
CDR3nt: TGCGCCAGCACCCGTCCCGGGACAGGCTTAGATACGCAGTATTTT
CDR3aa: CASTRPGTGLDTQYF